This T cell receptor beta chain was observed in a study of T-cell memory formation after mild COVID-19. Findings of the study overall: Among clones contracting day 15 to 85, CD4/CD8 was balanced, whereas later expanders leaned CD4+.

Trimming shortened V by 2 bases and J by 5 bases, and 9 bases separated the two germline ends. CDR1 is SEHNR and CDR2 is FQNEAQ in the germline V gene (reference sequence). The CDR3 contains 13 residues. TCRdb re-called the 5' RACE reads with MiXCR, one entry per CDR3 protein. The table lists hundreds of thousands of distinct CDR3 sequences, 13% to 15% of them singletons. There are a few counts of this clonotype. The antigen is not known. V and J are TRBV7-9 and TRBJ2-5; D gene uncertain. The material sequenced was PBMCs or a T cell subset sorted from them (not recorded which). The sequence came from a man younger than 30 who had mild COVID-19 (a few samples of this study predate the infection). Cell type and time point are not known. The CDR3 DNA is TGTGCCAGCAGCTTATTCGTTGGGGAGACCCAGTACTTC. This encodes CASSLFVGETQYF.